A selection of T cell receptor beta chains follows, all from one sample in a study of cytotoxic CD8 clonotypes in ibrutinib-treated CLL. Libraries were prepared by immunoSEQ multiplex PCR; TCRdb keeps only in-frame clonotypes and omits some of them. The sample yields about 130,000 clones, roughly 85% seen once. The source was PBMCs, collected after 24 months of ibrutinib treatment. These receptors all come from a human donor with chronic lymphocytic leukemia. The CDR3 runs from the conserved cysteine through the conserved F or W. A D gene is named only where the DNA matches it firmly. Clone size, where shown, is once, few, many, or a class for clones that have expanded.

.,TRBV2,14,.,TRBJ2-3,CASRSAPEIHTQYF,TGTGCCAGCAGGTCTGCGCCGGAAATACATACGCAGTATTTT
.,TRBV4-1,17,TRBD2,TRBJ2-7,CASSRMGTSGSSYEQYF,TGCGCCAGCAGCCGGATGGGGACTAGCGGGAGCTCCTACGAGCAGTACTTC
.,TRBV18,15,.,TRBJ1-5,CASSPVQQRDQPQHF,TGTGCCAGCTCACCAGTACAACAGCGAGATCAGCCCCAGCATTTT
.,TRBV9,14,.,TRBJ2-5,CASSVAPVFETQYF,TGTGCCAGCAGCGTAGCTCCGGTTTTCGAGACCCAGTACTTC
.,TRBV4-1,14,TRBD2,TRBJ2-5,CASSQGGGQETQYF,TGCGCCAGCAGCCAAGGGGGGGGGCAAGAGACCCAGTACTTC
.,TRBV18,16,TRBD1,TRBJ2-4,CASSPTGRQGQNIQYF,TGTGCCAGCTCACCTACTGGCCGACAGGGCCAGAACATTCAGTACTTC
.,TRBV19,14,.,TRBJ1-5,CASKRDLGGQPQHF,TGTGCCAGTAAGCGGGACCTCGGGGGTCAGCCCCAGCATTTT
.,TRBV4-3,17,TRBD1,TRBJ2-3,CASSQDTGARRTDTQYF,TGCGCCAGCAGCCAGGATACAGGGGCCCGAAGAACAGATACGCAGTATTTT
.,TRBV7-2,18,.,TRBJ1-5,CASSLAQRRDFSNQPQHF,TGTGCCAGCAGCTTAGCTCAAAGGCGAGACTTTAGCAATCAGCCCCAGCATTTT
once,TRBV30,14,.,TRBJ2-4,CAWRGGGTWNIQYF,TGTGCCTGGAGAGGAGGAGGGACTTGGAACATTCAGTACTTC
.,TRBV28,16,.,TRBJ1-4,CASTGTAFVLGEKLFF,TGTGCCAGTACCGGGACGGCTTTTGTTCTTGGGGAAAAACTGTTTTTT
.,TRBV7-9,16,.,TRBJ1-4,CASSLALPAGNEKLFF,TGTGCCAGCAGCTTAGCTTTACCCGCGGGTAATGAAAAACTGTTTTTT
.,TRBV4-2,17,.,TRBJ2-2,CASSQEIERVGTGELFF,TGTGCCAGCAGCCAAGAAATAGAGAGGGTGGGCACCGGGGAGCTGTTTTTT
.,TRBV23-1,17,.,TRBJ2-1,CASSQPPGGGSYNEQFF,TGCGCCAGCAGTCAACCACCAGGGGGGGGATCCTACAATGAGCAGTTCTTC
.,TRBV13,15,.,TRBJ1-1,CASSLRNWGDTEAFF,TGTGCCAGCAGCTTAAGGAATTGGGGGGACACTGAAGCTTTCTTT
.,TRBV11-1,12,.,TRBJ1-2,CASSLEGRGYTF,TGTGCCAGCAGCTTAGAGGGTCGCGGCTACACCTTC